These 16 T cell receptor beta chains share one sample of origin, sequenced in a study of brain T cells in children with intractable seizures. TCRdb keeps only in-frame clones here, not all; method: immunoSEQ multiplex PCR. Of about 340,000 clones listed, roughly 92% are singletons. Time point in this sample: blood from clinic visit 5 months post-surgery; TSC patient then seizure free. The sample in question was peripheral blood, obtained approximately 5 months after surgery. The receptors shown here come from a boy younger than two with tuberous sclerosis and intractable seizures.

The gene calls are TRBV28 and TRBJ2-1; D is undetermined. Germline V gene lookup returns CDR1 MDHEN and CDR2 SYDVKM. The CDR3 is made up of 14 amino acids. Trimming cost V 3 bases and J 8 bases, with 14 bases left between them. CDR3 sequence (DNA): TGTGCCAGCAGTTTTGTGCGGTTATCCGATGAGCAGTTCTTC. Its protein product is CASSFVRLSDEQFF.

This chain joins TRBV6-5 and TRBJ2-7; D possibly corresponds to TRBD1 (6 bases). The CDR3 is 13 amino acids. V was pared by 8 bases and J by 6 bases, with 17 bases between. Germline values: CDR1 MNHEY, CDR2 SVGAGI. Written as DNA, the CDR3 is TGTGCCAGCGCTATAACAGGGTCGGGCGAGCAGTACTTC. Its translation is CASAITGSGEQYF.

The chain uses TRBV28 and TRBJ1-2; 7 bases agree with TRBD1. Looked up from germline, CDR1 is MDHEN and CDR2 is SYDVKM. J was trimmed by 4 bases and V by 6 bases; bases with no gene match: 11. This CDR3 has 15 amino acids. CDR3 sequence reads: CASSSAGQTVYGYTF. Written as DNA, the CDR3 is TGTGCCAGCAGCTCAGCGGGACAGACGGTCTATGGCTACACCTTC.

The rearrangement uses TRBV3-1 (or the pseudogene TRBV3-2) and TRBJ2-7; 7 bases agree with TRBD1. Unmatched junction bases numbered 9, after V lost 1 base and J lost 3 bases. This CDR3 is built from 16 residues. Germline CDR1 LGHDT, CDR2 YNNKEL (reference sequence). As DNA, the CDR3 is TGTGCCAGCAGCCAAGTCGGGGACAGTCTTGTCTACGAGCAGTACTTC. Amino acid sequence: CASSQVGDSLVYEQYF.

This chain connects TRBV6-1 to TRBJ2-7; D possibly corresponds to TRBD2 (7 bases). V was pared by 0 bases and J by 7 bases, with 13 bases between. CDR1 and CDR2 (germline): MNHNS, SASEGT. This CDR3 region has 14 residues. As DNA, the CDR3 is TGTGCCAGCAGTGAAGCGGGAGGGGGATCGGAGCAGTACTTC. It is translated as CASSEAGGGSEQYF.

The chain joins TRBV7-3 to TRBJ2-3, with 7 bases matching TRBD2. The length of the CDR3 is 16 residues. Trimming removed 0 bases from V and 1 base from J; junction bases left unmatched: 4. In germline, CDR1 is SGHTA, CDR2 FQGTGA. CDR3 nucleotide sequence: TGTGCCAGCAGCTTAACTGGCGCGGGGGGCACAGATACGCAGTATTTT. Translated: CASSLTGAGGTDTQYF.

The chain links TRBV7-9 to TRBJ1-3, with a tentative D call TRBD1 (5 bases). V lost 1 base, J lost 5 bases, and 12 bases lay in between. This CDR3 has 15 residues. CDR1 is SEHNR and CDR2 is FQNEAQ in the germline V gene (reference sequence). This chain's CDR3 is CASSLGGSFRNTIYF. Here the CDR3 DNA reads TGTGCCAGCAGCTTAGGGGGCTCCTTTCGAAACACCATATATTTT. The full variable domain, with the rest looked up from reference TRBV7-9 and TRBJ1-3, is DTGVSQNPRHKITKRGQNVTFRCDPISEHNRLYWYRQTLGQGPEFLTYFQNEAQLEKSRLLSDRFSAERPKGSFSTLEIQRTEQGDSAMYLCASSLGGSFRNTIYFGEGSWLTVV.

The chain carries TRBV10-1 and TRBJ1-1; the D is unclear. CDR1 is WNHNN and CDR2 is SYGVQD in the germline V gene (reference sequence). The CDR3 sequence is 12 residues long. V was shortened by 2 bases and J by 5 bases, with 6 bases between the two germline ends. CDR3 protein: CASSERSTEAFF. CDR3 sequence (DNA): TGCGCCAGCAGTGAGCGGAGTACTGAAGCTTTCTTT.

This chain connects TRBV7-6 to TRBJ2-1, with a tentative D call TRBD2 (6 bases). This CDR3 has 16 residues. The V gene's germline CDR1 is SGHVS and CDR2 FNYEAQ. V was shortened by 2 bases and J by 5 bases, with 16 bases between the two germline ends. The CDR3 sequence: CASSLYFGGPDNEQFF. The CDR3 DNA reads as TGTGCCAGCAGCTTATATTTCGGGGGACCCGACAATGAGCAGTTCTTC.

The chain uses TRBV2 and TRBJ2-7; D could derive from TRBD1 or TRBD2 (6 bases each). The CDR3 loop spans 12 amino acids. Per germline, CDR1 SNHLY and CDR2 FYNNEI. Between the trimmed V and J ends, which lost 7 bases and 6 bases, there was a span of 13 bases. In DNA, the CDR3 is TGTGCCAGCACCGGGGGCCTCCCCGAGCAGTACTTC. This gives the protein CASTGGLPEQYF.

The genes are TRBV30 and TRBJ1-1, with D possibly being TRBD1 (5 bases). V was cut by 1 base and J by 0 bases, with 6 bases left in between. The germline gives CDR1 GTSNPN, CDR2 SVGIG (reference sequence). This CDR3 comprises 13 residues. CDR3 sequence (DNA): TGTGCCTGGAGTGGGGGCATGAACACTGAAGCTTTCTTT. Its translation is CAWSGGMNTEAFF.

The chain carries TRBV7-9 and TRBJ1-5; D call uncertain. The CDR3 has 15 amino acids. V lost 1 base and J lost 1, with 8 bases in between. The germline CDR1 and CDR2 sequences are SEHNR and FQNEAQ (reference sequence). The CDR3 region is CASSLGGMSNQPQHF. As DNA, the CDR3 is TGTGCCAGCAGCTTAGGTGGAATGAGCAATCAGCCCCAGCATTTT. Supplemented by reference TRBV7-9 and TRBJ1-5, the full variable domain reads DTGVSQNPRHKITKRGQNVTFRCDPISEHNRLYWYRQTLGQGPEFLTYFQNEAQLEKSRLLSDRFSAERPKGSFSTLEIQRTEQGDSAMYLCASSLGGMSNQPQHFGDGTRLSIL.

The chain is built from TRBV19 and TRBJ1-1; D gene ambiguous. Germline CDR1 LNHDA, CDR2 SQIVND (reference sequence). This CDR3 has 15 residues. Trimming stripped 3 bases from V and 0 bases from J, with 11 bases between. The chain's CDR3 is CASSMMLPVNTEAFF. The CDR3 nucleotides read TGTGCCAGTAGTATGATGTTGCCTGTGAACACTGAAGCTTTCTTT.

The chain links TRBV21-1 to TRBJ1-5. TRBV21-1 is assigned pseudogene status. There are 16 residues in the CDR3. The CDR3 region has the DNA TGTGCCAGCAGCAAAAACGCCCAGCCACAAAATCAGCCCCAGCATTTT. Its protein product is CASSKNAQPQNQPQHF.

The chain has TRBV15 and TRBJ1-3; D gene ambiguous. The CDR3 runs 14 residues. Germline V gene lookup returns CDR1 LNHNV and CDR2 YYDKDF (reference sequence). Trimming took off 8 bases at V and 7 bases at J, with 18 bases between the two ends. The CDR3 region has the DNA TGTGCCACCCGCCAAGGAGGGAAGGCTAACACCATATATTTT. Translating gives CATRQGGKANTIYF.

The rearrangement uses TRBV6-1 and TRBJ1-2; D uncertain. The V gene's germline CDR1 is MNHNS and CDR2 SASEGT. Trimming shortened V by 1 base and J by 3 bases, and 15 bases separated the two germline ends. The CDR3 is 16 residues long. CDR3 sequence: CASSEVRTVTYYGYTF. CDR3 DNA: TGTGCCAGCAGTGAAGTGAGAACTGTAACCTACTATGGCTACACCTTC.